The following is a T cell receptor beta chain sequence with its context. TCRdb keeps only in-frame clones here, not all; method: immunoSEQ multiplex PCR. Among 29,000 or so clones listed, over 85% were seen once. The V and J ends lost 1 base and 4 bases respectively, with 10 bases between them. The CDR3 length is 14 residues. The V gene's germline CDR1 is KGHSH and CDR2 LQKENI. The sample belongs to a study of T cell changes during pregnancy in multiple sclerosis. The specimen was CD4+ T cells from peripheral blood mononuclear cells, collected in the first trimester of pregnancy. The V call is TRBV18, the J call TRBJ1-1; D may be TRBD1 (5 bases). The sequence was collected from a female donor with multiple sclerosis, enrolled in a pregnancy study. The CDR3 coding sequence is TGTGCCAGCTCACCACGCAGGGAAGCCACTGAAGCTTTCTTT. Protein sequence: CASSPRREATEAFF.